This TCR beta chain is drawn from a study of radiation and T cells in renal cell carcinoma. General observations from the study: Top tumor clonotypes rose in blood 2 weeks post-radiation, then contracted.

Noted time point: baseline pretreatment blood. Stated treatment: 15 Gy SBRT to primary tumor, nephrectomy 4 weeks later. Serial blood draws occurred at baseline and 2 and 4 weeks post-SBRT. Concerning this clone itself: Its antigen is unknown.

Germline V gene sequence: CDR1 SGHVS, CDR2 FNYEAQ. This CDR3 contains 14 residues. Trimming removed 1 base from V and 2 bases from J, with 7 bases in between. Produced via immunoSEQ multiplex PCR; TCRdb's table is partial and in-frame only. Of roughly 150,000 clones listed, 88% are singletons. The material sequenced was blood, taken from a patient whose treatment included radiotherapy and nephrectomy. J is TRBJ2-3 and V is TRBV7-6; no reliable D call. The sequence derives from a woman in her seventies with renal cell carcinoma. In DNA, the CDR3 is TGTGCCAGCAGCTTAGGACCTAACACAGATACGCAGTATTTT. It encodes CASSLGPNTDTQYF.